Below, one T cell receptor (beta chain) is given with its context. Other DNA variants within this sample encode the same CDR3. V trimming: 0 bases; J trimming: 2 bases; junction bases outside the gene matches: 3. This CDR3 region has 15 residues. Germline values: CDR1 SGHDT, CDR2 YYEEEE. In the study's own analysis: Amplification of reference gene primers was used by the study to estimate nucleated cell counts. Generated by immunoSEQ multiplex PCR, the TCRdb table keeps only in-frame clones and is missing some. V, J and clone size are taken as reported in that table, and D and trimming were inferred from the DNA itself. The sample consists of under 300,000 clones, approximately 86% of them appearing once. These data belong to a study of blood T cell repertoires in COVID-19.

The specimen was peripheral blood. The chain combines TRBV5-6 with TRBJ2-5; TRBD1 agrees at 8 bases. This receptor was taken from a woman aged 70-85 years with active or convalescent COVID-19. Here the CDR3 DNA reads TGTGCCAGCAGCTTGGCCGGACAGGGTCAAGAGACCCAGTACTTC. Protein product: CASSLAGQGQETQYF.